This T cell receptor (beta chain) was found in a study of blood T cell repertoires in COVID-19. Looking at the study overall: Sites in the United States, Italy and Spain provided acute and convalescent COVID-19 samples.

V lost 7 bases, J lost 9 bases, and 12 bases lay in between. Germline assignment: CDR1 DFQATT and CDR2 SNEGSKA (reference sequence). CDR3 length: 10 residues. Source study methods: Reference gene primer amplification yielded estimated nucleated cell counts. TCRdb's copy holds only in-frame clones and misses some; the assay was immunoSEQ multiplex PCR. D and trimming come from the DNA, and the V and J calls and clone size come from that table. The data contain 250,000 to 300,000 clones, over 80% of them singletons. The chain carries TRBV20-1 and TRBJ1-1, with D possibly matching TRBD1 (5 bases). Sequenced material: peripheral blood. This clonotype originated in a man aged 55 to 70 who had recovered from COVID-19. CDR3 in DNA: TGCAGTGGAAAAGACAGCAAAGCTTTCTTT. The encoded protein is CSGKDSKAFF.